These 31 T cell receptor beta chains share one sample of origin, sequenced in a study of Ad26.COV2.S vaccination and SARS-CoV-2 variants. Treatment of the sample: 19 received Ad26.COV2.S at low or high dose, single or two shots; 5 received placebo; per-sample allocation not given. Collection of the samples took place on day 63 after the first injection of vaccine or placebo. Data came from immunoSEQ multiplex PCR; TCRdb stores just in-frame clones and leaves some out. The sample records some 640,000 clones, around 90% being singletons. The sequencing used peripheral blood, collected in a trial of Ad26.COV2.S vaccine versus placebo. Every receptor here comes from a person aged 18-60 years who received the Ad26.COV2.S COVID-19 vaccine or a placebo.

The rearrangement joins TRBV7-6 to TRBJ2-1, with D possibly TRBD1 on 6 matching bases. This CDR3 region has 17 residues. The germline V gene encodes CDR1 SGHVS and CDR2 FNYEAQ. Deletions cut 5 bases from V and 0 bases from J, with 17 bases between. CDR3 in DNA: TGTGCCAGCAGCCCCGGGTCTGGGACACGCTCCTACAATGAGCAGTTCTTC. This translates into CASSPGSGTRSYNEQFF. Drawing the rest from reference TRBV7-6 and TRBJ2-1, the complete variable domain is GAGVSQSPRYKVTKRGQDVALRCDPISGHVSLYWYRQALGQGPEFLTYFNYEAQQDKSGLPNDRFSAERPEGSISTLTIQRTEQRDSAMYRCASSPGSGTRSYNEQFFGPGTRLTVL.

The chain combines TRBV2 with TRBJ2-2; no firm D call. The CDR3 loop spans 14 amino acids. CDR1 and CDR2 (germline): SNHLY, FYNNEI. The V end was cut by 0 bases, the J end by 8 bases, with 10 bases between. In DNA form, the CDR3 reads TGTGCCAGCAGTGAAGCGGGGATATATGGGGAGCTGTTTTTT. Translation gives CASSEAGIYGELFF.

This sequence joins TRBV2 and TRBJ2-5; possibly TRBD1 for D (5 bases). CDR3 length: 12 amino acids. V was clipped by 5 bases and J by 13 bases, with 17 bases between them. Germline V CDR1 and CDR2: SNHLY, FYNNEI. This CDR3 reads CASSRGFTPWYF. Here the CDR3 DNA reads TGTGCCAGCAGTAGGGGCTTTACGCCGTGGTACTTC.

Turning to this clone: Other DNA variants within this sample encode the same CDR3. The DNA for the CDR3 is TGTGCCAGTAGACCGGGAGGGCCCTACAATGAGCAGTTCTTC. Translation: CASRPGGPYNEQFF. This chain connects TRBV19 to TRBJ2-1; TRBD2 matches at 8 bases. Trimming at V came to 6 bases and at J to 2 bases, leaving 3 bases not matched to a gene. The CDR3 is made up of 14 amino acids. CDR1 and CDR2 (germline): LNHDA, SQIVND (reference sequence).

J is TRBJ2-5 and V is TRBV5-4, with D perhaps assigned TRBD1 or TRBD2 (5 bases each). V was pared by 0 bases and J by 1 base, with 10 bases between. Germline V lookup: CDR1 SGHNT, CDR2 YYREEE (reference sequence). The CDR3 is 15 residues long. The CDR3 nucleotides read TGTGCCAGCAGCTTGGGGGGGACGGCCCAAGAGACCCAGTACTTC. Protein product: CASSLGGTAQETQYF. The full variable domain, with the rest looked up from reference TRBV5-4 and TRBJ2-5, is ETGVTQSPTHLIKTRGQQVTLRCSSQSGHNTVSWYQQALGQGPQFIFQYYREEENGRGNFPPRFSGLQFPNYSSELNVNALELDDSALYLCASSLGGTAQETQYFGPGTRLLVL.

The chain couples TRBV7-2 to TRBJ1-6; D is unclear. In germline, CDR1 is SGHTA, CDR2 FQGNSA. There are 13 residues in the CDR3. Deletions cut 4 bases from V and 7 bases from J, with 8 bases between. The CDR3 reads CASSSGQNSPLHF. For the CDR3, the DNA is TGTGCCAGCAGCTCTGGGCAAAATTCACCCCTCCACTTT.

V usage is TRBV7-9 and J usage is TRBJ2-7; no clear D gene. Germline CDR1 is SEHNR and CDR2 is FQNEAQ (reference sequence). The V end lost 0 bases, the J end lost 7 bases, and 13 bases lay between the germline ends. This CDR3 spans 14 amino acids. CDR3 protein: CASSLALGSTEQYF. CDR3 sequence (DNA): TGTGCCAGCAGCTTAGCGCTGGGATCGACGGAGCAGTACTTC.

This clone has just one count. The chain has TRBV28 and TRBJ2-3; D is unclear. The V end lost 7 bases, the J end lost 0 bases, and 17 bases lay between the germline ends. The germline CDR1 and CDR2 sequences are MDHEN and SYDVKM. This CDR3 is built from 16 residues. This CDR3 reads CASTSWPQASTDTQYF. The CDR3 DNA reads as TGTGCCAGCACCTCTTGGCCGCAAGCTAGCACAGATACGCAGTATTTT.

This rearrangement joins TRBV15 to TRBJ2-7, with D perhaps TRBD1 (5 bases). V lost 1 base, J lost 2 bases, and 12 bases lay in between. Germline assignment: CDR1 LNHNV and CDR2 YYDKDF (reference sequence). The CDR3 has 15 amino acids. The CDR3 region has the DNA TGTGCCACCAGCAGAGGGGGCAGGGTACCCTACGAGCAGTACTTC. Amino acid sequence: CATSRGGRVPYEQYF.

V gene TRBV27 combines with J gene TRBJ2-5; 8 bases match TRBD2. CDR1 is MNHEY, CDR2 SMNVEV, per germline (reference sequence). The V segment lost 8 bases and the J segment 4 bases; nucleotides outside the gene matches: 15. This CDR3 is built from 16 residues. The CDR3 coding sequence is TGTGCCAGCTCTATTCCGAAATCGGGGGGGCGAGAGACCCAGTACTTC. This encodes CASSIPKSGGRETQYF.

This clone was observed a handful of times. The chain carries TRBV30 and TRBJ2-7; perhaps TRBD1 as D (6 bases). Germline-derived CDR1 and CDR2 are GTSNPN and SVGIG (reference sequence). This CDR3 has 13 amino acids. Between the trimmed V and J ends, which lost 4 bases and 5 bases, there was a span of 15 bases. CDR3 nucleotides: TGTGCCTGGACAGGGGAATTCCACCACGAGCAGTACTTC. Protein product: CAWTGEFHHEQYF. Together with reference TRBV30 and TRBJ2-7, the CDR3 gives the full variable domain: SQTIHQWPATLVQPVGSPLSLECTVEGTSNPNLYWYRQAAGRGLQLLFYSVGIGQISSEVPQNLSASRPQDRQFILSSKKLLLSDSGFYLCAWTGEFHHEQYFGPGTRLTVT.

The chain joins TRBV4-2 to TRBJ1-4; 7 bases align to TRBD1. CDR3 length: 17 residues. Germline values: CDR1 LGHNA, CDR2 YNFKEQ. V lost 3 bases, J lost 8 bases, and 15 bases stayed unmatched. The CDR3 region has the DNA TGTGCCAGCAGCCACGAGACAGGGCTCAGGGGGGGGGAAAAACTGTTTTTT. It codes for CASSHETGLRGGEKLFF.

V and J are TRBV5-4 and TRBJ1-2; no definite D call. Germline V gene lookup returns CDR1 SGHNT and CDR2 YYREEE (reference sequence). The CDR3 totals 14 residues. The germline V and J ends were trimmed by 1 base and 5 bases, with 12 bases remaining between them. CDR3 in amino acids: CASSLKGFGYGYTF. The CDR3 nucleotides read TGTGCCAGCAGCTTGAAAGGGTTTGGGTATGGCTACACCTTC.

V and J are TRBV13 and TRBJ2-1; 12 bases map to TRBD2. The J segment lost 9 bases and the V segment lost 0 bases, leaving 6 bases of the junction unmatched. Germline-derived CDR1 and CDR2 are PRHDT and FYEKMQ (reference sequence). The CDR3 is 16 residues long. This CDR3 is CASSLGLAGGLGEQFF. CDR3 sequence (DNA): TGTGCCAGCAGCTTAGGACTAGCGGGGGGTTTGGGTGAGCAGTTCTTC.

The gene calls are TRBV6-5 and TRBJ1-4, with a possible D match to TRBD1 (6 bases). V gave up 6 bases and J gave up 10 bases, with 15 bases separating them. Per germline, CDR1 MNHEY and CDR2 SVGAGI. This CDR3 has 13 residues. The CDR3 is CASRGRGGIKLFF. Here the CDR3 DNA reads TGTGCCAGCAGGGGAAGGGGGGGGATAAAACTGTTTTTT.

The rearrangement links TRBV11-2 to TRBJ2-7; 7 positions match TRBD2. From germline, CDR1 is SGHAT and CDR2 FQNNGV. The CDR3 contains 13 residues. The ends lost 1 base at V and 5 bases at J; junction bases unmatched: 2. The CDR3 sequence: CASSLGLAHEQYF. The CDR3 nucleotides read TGTGCCAGCAGCTTAGGACTAGCCCACGAGCAGTACTTC. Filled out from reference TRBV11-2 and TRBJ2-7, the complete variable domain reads EAGVAQSPRYKIIEKRQSVAFWCNPISGHATLYWYQQILGQGPKLLIQFQNNGVVDDSQLPKDRFSAERLKGVDSTLKIQPAKLEDSAVYLCASSLGLAHEQYFGPGTRLTVT.

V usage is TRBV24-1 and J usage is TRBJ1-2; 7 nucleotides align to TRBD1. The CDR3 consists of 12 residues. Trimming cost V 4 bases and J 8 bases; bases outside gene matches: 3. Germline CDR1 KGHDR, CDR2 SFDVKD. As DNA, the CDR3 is TGTGCCACCAGTGACCAGGGGGGAGGCTACACCTTC. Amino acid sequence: CATSDQGGGYTF.

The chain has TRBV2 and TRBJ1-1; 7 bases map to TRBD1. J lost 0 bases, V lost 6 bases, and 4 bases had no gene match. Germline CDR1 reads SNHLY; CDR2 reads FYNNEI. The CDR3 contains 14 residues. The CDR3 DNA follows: TGTGCCAGCAGAAGGGACAGCTTGAACACTGAAGCTTTCTTT. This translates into CASRRDSLNTEAFF.

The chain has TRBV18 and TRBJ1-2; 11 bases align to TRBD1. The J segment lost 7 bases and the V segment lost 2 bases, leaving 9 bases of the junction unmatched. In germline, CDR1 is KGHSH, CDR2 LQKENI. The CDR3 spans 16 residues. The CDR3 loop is CASSPSGQGAVGGYTF. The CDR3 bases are TGTGCCAGCTCACCATCCGGACAGGGGGCTGTTGGTGGCTACACCTTC.

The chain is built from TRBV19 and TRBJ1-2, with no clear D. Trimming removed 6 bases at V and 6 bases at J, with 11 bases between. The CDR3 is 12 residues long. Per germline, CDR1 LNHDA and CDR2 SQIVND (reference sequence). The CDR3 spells CASRSSSNGYTF. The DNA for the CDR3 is TGTGCCAGTAGGAGTAGTTCAAATGGCTACACCTTC.

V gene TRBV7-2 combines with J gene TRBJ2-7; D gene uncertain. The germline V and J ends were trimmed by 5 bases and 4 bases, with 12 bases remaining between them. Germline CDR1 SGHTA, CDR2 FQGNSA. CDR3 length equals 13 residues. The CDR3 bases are TGTGCCAGCAGCCGTTACGATGGATACGAGCAGTACTTC. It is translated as CASSRYDGYEQYF.

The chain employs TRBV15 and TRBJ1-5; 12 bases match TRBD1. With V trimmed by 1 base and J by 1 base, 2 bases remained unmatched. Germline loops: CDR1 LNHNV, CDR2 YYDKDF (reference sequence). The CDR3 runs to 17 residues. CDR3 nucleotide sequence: TGTGCCACCAGCAGAGGGGACAGGGGGCCGAGCAATCAGCCCCAGCATTTT. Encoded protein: CATSRGDRGPSNQPQHF.

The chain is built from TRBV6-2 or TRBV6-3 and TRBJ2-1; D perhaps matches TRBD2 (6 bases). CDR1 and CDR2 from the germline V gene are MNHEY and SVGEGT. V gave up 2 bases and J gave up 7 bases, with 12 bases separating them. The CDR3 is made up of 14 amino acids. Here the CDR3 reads CASSYGAGGNEQFF. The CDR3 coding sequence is TGTGCCAGCAGTTACGGGGCAGGAGGGAATGAGCAGTTCTTC.

The CDR3, as DNA: TGTGCCAGCAGCTTAAAGGACAGGCTCACGGATGAGCAGTTCTTC. It specifies CASSLKDRLTDEQFF. V and J are TRBV7-3 and TRBJ2-1, with 7 bases identical to TRBD1. Germline trimming cut 1 base from V and 8 bases from J; bases unmatched to any gene: 8. Germline lookup yields CDR1 SGHTA and CDR2 FQGTGA. This CDR3 contains 15 residues.

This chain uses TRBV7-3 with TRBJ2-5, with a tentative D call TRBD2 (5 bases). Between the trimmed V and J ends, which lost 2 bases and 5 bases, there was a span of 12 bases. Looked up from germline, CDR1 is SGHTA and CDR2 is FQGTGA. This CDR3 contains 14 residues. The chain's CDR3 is CASSLGGSGETQYF. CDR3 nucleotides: TGTGCCAGCAGCTTAGGCGGGTCGGGGGAGACCCAGTACTTC.

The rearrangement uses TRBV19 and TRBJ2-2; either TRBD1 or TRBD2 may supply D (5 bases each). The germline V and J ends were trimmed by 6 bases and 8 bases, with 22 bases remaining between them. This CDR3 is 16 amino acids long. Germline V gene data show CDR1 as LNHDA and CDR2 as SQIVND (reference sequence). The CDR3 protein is CASRSRGGRNVGELFF. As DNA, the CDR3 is TGTGCCAGTAGATCCCGGGGCGGTAGGAACGTGGGGGAGCTGTTTTTT.

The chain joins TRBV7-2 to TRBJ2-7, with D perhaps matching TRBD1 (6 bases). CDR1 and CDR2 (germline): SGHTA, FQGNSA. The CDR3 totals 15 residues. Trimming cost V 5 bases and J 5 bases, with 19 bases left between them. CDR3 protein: CASSAQTGMRDEQYF. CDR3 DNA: TGTGCCAGCAGCGCCCAGACAGGAATGAGGGACGAGCAGTACTTC.

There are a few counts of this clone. The DNA of the CDR3 is TGTGCCAGCAGTTACCACGTACAGGGAACCTACGAGCAGTACTTC. Translating gives CASSYHVQGTYEQYF. V and J are TRBV6-5 and TRBJ2-7; D might be TRBD1 (6 bases). In germline, CDR1 is MNHEY, CDR2 SVGAGI. V dropped 2 bases and J dropped 2 bases, with 13 bases sitting between them. The CDR3 runs to 15 residues.

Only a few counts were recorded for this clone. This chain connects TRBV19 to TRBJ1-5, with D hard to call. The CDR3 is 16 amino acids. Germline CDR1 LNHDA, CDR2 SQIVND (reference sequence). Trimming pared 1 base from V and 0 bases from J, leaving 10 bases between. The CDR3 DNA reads TGTGCCAGTAGTATAGGAGGCTCCGCTAGCAATCAGCCCCAGCATTTT. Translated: CASSIGGSASNQPQHF.

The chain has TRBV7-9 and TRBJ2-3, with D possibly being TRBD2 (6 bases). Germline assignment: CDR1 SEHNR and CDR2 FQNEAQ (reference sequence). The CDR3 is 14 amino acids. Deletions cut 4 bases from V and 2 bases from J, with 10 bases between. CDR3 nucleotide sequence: TGTGCCAGCAGCTCTAGGGACTTCACAGATACGCAGTATTTT. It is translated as CASSSRDFTDTQYF.

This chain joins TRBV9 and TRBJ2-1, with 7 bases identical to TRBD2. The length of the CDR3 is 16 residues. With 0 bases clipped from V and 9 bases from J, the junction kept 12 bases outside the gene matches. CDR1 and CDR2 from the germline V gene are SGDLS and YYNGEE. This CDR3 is CASSVGGGRAAVEQFF. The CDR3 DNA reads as TGTGCCAGCAGCGTAGGTGGAGGGAGGGCCGCTGTTGAGCAGTTCTTC.